This entry is about one T cell receptor beta chain. After removal of 4 bases from V and 10 bases from J, the junction contained 15 bases not matched to a gene. Germline-derived CDR1 and CDR2 are ENHRY and SYGVKD. The CDR3 has 16 residues. Assay used: immunoSEQ multiplex PCR; TCRdb lists only in-frame clones, some missing. This repertoire shows 150,000 to 200,000 clones, around 79% found once; its top ten account for 15% to 20%. The data were obtained in a study of blood T cell repertoires in COVID-19. This sequence was found in a man in his sixties with active or convalescent COVID-19. This chain connects TRBV10-3 to TRBJ2-1; 8 bases are shared with TRBD2. The sequencing input was peripheral blood. DNA of the CDR3: TGTGCCATCAGTGCCCCCGAGGGACTAGGAGAGGGGGAGCAGTTCTTC. As protein: CAISAPEGLGEGEQFF.